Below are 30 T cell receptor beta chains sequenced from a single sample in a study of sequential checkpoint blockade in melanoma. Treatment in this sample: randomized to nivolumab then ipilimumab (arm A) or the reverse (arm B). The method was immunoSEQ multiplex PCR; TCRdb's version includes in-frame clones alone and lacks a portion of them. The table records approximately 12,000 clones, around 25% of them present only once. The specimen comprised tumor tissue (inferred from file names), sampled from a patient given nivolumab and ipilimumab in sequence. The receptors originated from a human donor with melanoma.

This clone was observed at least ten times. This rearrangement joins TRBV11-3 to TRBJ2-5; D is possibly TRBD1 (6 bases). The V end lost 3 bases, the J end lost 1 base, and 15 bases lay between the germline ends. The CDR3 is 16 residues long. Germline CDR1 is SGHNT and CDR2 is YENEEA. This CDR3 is CASSFGRDNFQETQYF. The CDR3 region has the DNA TGTGCCAGCAGCTTTGGCAGGGACAACTTCCAAGAGACCCAGTACTTC. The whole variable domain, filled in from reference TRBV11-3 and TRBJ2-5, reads EAGVVQSPRYKIIEKKQPVAFWCNPISGHNTLYWYLQNLGQGPELLIRYENEEAVDDSQLPKDRFSAERLKGVDSTLKIQPAELGDSAVYLCASSFGRDNFQETQYFGPGTRLLVL.

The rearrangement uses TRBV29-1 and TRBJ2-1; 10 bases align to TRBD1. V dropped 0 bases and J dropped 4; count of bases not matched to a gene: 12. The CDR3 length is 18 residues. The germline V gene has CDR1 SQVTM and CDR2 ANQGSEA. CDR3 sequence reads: CSVEDPFQGQGLYNEQFF. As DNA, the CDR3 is TGCAGCGTTGAAGATCCGTTTCAGGGACAGGGGTTATACAATGAGCAGTTCTTC.

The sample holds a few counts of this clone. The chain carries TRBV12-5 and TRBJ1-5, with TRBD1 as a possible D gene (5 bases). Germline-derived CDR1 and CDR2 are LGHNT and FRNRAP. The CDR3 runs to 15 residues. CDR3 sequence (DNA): TGTGCCAGCATCCCCTCGGGGCAGGGAAATCAGCCCCAGCATTTT. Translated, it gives CASIPSGQGNQPQHF.

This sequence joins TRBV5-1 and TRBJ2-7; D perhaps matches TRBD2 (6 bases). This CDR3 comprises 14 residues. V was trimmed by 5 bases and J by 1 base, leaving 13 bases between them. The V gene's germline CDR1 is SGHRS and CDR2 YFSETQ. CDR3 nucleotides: TGCGCCAGCAGGTCGGGCGGACTATCCTACGAGCAGTACTTC. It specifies CASRSGGLSYEQYF.

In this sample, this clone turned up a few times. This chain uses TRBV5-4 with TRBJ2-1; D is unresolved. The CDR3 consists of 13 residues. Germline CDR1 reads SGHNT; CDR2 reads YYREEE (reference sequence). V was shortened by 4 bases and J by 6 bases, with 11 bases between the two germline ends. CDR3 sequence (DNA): TGTGCCAGCAGCCCAGAATTAGGCAATGAGCAGTTCTTC. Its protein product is CASSPELGNEQFF.

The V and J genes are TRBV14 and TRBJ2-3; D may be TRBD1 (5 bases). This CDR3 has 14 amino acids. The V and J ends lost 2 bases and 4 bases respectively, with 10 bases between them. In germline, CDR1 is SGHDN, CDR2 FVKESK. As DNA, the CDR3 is TGTGCCAGCAGCCAATCCTCAGGGCCAGATACGCAGTATTTT. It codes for CASSQSSGPDTQYF.

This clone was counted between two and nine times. In DNA, the CDR3 is TGTGCCAGCAGCTTTAGACAGTCCAATCAGCCCCAGCATTTT. As protein: CASSFRQSNQPQHF. The rearrangement links TRBV11-3 to TRBJ1-5; D is possibly TRBD1 (5 bases). Germline values: CDR1 SGHNT, CDR2 YENEEA. The ends were cut back, 3 bases at V and 3 bases at J, with 9 bases in the middle. The CDR3 is made up of 14 amino acids.

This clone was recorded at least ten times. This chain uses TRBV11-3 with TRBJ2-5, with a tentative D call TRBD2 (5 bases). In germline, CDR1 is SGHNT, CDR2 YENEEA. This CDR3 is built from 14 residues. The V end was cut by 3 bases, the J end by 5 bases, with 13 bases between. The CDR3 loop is CASSLDGVRETQYF. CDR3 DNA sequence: TGTGCCAGCAGCTTGGACGGGGTACGCGAGACCCAGTACTTC.

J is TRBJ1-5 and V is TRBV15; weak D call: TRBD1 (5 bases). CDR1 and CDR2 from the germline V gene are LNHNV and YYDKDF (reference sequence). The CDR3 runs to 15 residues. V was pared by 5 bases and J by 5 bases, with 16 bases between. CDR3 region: CATSRPSGGDQPQHF. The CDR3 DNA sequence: TGTGCCACCAGCCGTCCGTCCGGGGGGGATCAGCCCCAGCATTTT. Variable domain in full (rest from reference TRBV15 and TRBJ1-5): DAMVIQNPRYQVTQFGKPVTLSCSQTLNHNVMYWYQQKSSQAPKLLFHYYDKDFNNEADTPDNFQSRRPNTSFCFLDIRSPGLGDTAMYLCATSRPSGGDQPQHFGDGTRLSIL.

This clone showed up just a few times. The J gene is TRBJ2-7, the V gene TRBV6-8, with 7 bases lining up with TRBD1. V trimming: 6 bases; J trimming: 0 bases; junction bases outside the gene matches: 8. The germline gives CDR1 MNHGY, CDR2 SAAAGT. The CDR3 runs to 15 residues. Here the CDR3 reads CASRLRTGDSYEQYF. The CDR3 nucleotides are TGTGCCAGCAGGCTACGTACAGGGGACTCCTACGAGCAGTACTTC.

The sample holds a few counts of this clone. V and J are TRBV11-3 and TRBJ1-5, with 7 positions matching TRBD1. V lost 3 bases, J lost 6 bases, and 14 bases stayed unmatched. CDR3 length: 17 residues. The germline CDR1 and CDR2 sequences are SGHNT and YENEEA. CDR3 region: CASSLGDSRGAAQPQHF. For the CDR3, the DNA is TGTGCCAGCAGCTTGGGGGACAGTCGGGGCGCGGCTCAGCCCCAGCATTTT.

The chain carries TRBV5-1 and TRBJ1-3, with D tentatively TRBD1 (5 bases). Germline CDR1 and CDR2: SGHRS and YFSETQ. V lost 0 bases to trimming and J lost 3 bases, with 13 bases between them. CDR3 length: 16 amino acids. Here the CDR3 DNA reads TGCGCCAGCAGCTTGGAGGGACCGAAAGTTGGAAACACCATATATTTT. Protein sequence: CASSLEGPKVGNTIYF.

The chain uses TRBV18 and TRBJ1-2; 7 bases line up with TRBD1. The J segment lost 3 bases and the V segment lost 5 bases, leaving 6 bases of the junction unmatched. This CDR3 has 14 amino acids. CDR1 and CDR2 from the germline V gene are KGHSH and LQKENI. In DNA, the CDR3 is TGTGCCAGCTCAGTTCGGACAGGTCACTATGGCTACACCTTC. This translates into CASSVRTGHYGYTF.

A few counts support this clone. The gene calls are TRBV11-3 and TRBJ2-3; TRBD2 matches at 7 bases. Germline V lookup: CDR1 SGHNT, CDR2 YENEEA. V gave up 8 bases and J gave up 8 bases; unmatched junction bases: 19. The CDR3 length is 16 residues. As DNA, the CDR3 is TGTGCCAGCGGGGTTCGTGCGGGAGATATTGTTGGTACGCAGTATTTT. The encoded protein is CASGVRAGDIVGTQYF.

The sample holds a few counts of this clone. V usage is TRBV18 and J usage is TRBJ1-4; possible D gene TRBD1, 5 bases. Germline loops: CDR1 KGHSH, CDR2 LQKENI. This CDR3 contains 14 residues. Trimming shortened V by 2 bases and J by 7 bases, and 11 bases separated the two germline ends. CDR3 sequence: CASSPSIGVEKLFF. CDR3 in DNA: TGTGCCAGCTCACCATCAATAGGGGTTGAAAAACTGTTTTTT.

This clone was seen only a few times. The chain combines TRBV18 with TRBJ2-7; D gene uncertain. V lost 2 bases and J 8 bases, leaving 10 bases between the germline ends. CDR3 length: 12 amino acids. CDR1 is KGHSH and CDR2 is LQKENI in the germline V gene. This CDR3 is CASSPDLVKQYF. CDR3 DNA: TGTGCCAGCTCACCAGACCTTGTCAAGCAGTACTTC.

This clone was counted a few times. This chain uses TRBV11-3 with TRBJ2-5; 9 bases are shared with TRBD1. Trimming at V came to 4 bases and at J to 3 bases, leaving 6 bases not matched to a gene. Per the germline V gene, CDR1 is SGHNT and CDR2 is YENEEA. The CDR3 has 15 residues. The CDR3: CASSSYRDREETQYF. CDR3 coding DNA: TGTGCCAGCAGCTCTTATAGGGACAGGGAAGAGACCCAGTACTTC.

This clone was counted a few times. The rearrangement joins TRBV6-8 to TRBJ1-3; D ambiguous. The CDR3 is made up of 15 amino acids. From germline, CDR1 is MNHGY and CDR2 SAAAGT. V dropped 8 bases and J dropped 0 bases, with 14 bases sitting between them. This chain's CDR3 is CASSDEEVSGNTIYF. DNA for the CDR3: TGTGCCAGCTCCGACGAGGAAGTCTCTGGAAACACCATATATTTT.

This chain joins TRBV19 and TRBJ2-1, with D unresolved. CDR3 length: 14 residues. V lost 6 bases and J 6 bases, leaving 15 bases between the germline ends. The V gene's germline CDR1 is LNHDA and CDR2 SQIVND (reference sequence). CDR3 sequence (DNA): TGTGCCAGTAGAGCTTTCAAAGCAGGCAATGAGCAGTTCTTC. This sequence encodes CASRAFKAGNEQFF.

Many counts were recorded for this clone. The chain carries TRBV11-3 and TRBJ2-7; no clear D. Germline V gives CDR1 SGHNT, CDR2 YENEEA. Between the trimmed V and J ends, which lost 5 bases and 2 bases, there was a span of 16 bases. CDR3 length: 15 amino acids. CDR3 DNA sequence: TGTGCCAGCAGCCCGTTCATCCGCGAGACCTACGAGCAGTACTTC. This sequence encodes CASSPFIRETYEQYF.

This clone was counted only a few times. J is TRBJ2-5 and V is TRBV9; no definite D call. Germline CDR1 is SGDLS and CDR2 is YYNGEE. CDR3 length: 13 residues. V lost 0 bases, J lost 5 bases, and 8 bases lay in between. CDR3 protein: CASSVALVETQYF. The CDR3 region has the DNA TGTGCCAGCAGCGTAGCCCTAGTGGAGACCCAGTACTTC. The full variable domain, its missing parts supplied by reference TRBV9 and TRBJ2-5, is DSGVTQTPKHLITATGQRVTLRCSPRSGDLSVYWYQQSLDQGLQFLIQYYNGEERAKGNILERFSAQQFPDLHSELNLSSLELGDSALYFCASSVALVETQYFGPGTRLLVL.

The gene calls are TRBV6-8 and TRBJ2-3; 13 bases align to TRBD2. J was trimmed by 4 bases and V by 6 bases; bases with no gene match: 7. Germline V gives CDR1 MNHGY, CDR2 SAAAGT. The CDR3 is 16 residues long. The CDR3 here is CASSLELAGGPDTQYF. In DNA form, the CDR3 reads TGTGCCAGCAGCCTAGAACTAGCGGGAGGGCCAGATACGCAGTATTTT.

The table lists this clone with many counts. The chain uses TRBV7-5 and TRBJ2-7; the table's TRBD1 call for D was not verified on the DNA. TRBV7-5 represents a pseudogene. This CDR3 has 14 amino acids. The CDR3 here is CASSLKGQIYEQYF. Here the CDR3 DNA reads TGTGCCAGCAGCTTGAAGGGACAAATCTACGAGCAGTACTTC.

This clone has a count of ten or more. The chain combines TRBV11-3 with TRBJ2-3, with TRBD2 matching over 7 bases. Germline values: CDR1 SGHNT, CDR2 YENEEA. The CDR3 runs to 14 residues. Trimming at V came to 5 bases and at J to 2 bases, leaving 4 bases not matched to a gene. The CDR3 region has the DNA TGTGCCAGCAGCCAAAGGGACTACACAGATACGCAGTATTTT. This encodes CASSQRDYTDTQYF.

The CDR3, as DNA: TGCGCCAGCAGCCTCATACCCCCAACTAATGAAAAACTGTTTTTT. Translating gives CASSLIPPTNEKLFF. The chain has TRBV4-1 and TRBJ1-4; D is undetermined. The V gene lost 4 bases and the J gene lost 0 bases, with 9 bases spanning the gap. This CDR3 is built from 15 residues. CDR1 is MGHRA and CDR2 is YSYEKL in the germline V gene.

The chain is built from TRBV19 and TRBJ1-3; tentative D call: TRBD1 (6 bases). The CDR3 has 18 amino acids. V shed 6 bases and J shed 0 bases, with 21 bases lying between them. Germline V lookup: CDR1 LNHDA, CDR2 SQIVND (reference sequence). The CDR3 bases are TGTGCCAGTAGCCCAGGGGTCGGACAGACCTCCTCTGGAAACACCATATATTTT. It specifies CASSPGVGQTSSGNTIYF.

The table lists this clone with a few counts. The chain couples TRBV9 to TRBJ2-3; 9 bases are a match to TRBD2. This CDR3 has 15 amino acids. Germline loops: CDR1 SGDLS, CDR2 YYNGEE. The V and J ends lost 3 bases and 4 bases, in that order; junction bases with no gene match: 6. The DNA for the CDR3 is TGTGCCAGCAGCGCTTTAGCGGGAGCCGCAGATACGCAGTATTTT. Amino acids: CASSALAGAADTQYF.

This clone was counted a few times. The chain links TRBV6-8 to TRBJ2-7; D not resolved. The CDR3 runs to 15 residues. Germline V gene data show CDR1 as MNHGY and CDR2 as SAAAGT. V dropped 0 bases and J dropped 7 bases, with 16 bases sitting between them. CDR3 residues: CASSYSTRFLGEQYF. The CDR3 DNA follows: TGTGCCAGCAGTTACTCGACCCGGTTCTTGGGGGAGCAGTACTTC.

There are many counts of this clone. The CDR3 bases are TGTGCCAGCAGCTCTGCAGGACGGAGCTCCTACGAGCAGTACTTC. Translating it yields CASSSAGRSSYEQYF. V gene TRBV11-3 combines with J gene TRBJ2-7; D is ambiguous. The V and J ends lost 4 bases and 0 bases respectively, with 13 bases between them. The CDR3 length is 15 residues. Germline V gene data show CDR1 as SGHNT and CDR2 as YENEEA.

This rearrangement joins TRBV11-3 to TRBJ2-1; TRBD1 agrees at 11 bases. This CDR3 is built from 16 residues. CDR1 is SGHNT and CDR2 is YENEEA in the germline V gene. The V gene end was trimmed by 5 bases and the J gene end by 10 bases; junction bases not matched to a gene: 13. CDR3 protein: CASSQDRGRVVGEQFF. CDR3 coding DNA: TGTGCCAGCAGCCAGGACAGGGGGCGCGTCGTTGGGGAGCAGTTCTTC.